These 31 T cell receptor beta chains were all obtained from the same sample, sequenced in a study of tumor-infiltrating lymphocytes in primary liver carcinoma. TCR beta cDNA was prepared out of around 460 ng total RNA by means of a constant-region primer. It was through three nested multiplex PCR rounds of slightly modified ARM-PCR that TCR beta libraries arose. TRBV1-TRBV30 forward primers paired with a C-beta reverse primer drove the first two PCR rounds, roughly 9 cycles each. TCRdb recomputed calls from the multiplex PCR reads with MiXCR, one row per CDR3 protein. The sample holds about 320,000 distinct CDR3 sequences, 50% to 60% seen once. Blood RNA was derived from unsorted whole blood, and germline DNA was extracted too. Sequenced: peripheral blood. These receptors came from a woman in her 30s with primary liver carcinoma and hepatitis B virus infection.

This chain links TRBV6-2 or TRBV6-3 with TRBJ1-2; no firm D call. V dropped 1 base and J dropped 4 bases, with 10 bases sitting between them. Germline values: CDR1 MNHEY, CDR2 SVGEGT. This CDR3 region has 14 residues. The DNA for the CDR3 is TGTGCCAGCAGTTACTACCGGGGAATCTATGGCTACACCTTC. Translating it yields CASSYYRGIYGYTF.

This clonotype was picked up a small number of times. Its ends do not fully match the called genes, so a read error is possible. The rearrangement joins TRBV11-3 to TRBJ2-7; TRBD1 or TRBD2 may be the D gene (6 bases each). This CDR3 has 18 amino acids. Germline values: CDR1 SGHNT, CDR2 YENEEA. DNA for the CDR3: TGTGCCAGCAGCTTAGAAAGTGGTCTGGGGGGCCTCTCCTACGGGCAGTACTTC. The encoded protein is CASSLESGLGGLSYGQYF.

Details on this clonotype: A single base separates this from a much larger clone, so it may be a read error. The V gene is TRBV4-3, the J gene TRBJ2-3, with unresolved D. The ends were cut back, 0 bases at V and 5 bases at J, with 6 bases in the middle. CDR3 length: 13 amino acids. Looked up from germline, CDR1 is LGHNA and CDR2 is YSLEER. The CDR3 region is CASSQDRVDTQYF. CDR3 nucleotide sequence: TGCGCCAGCAGCCAAGATCGGGTAGATACGCAGTATTTT.

Remarks on this clonotype: Without the conserved terminal phenylalanine or tryptophan, this CDR3 likely stems from a read error. The chain carries TRBV11-2 and TRBJ2-1; either TRBD1 or TRBD2 may supply D (5 bases each). V lost 3 bases to trimming and J lost 11 bases, with 14 bases between them. Germline assignment: CDR1 SGHAT and CDR2 FQNNGV. This CDR3 region has 13 residues. CDR3 residues: CASSLRTGAQQFS. CDR3 in DNA: TGTGCCAGCAGCTTGAGGACTGGGGCTCAGCAGTTCTCC.

On this clonotype itself: One end of the junction varies from germline; a read error may be responsible. V is TRBV29-1 and J is TRBJ2-2, with 11 positions matching TRBD2. The germline CDR1 and CDR2 sequences are SQVTM and ANQGSEA. The CDR3 spans 13 residues. CDR3 in DNA: TGCAGCGTCGGACTAGCGGGTTACGGGGAGCTATTTTTT. It translates to CSVGLAGYGELFF.

This clonotype was found a few times. The chain couples TRBV7-9 to TRBJ2-7; perhaps TRBD1 as D (7 bases). Germline-derived CDR1 and CDR2 are SEHNR and FQNEAQ (reference sequence). This CDR3 region has 12 residues. V was shortened by 8 bases and J by 5 bases, with 13 bases between the two germline ends. Written as DNA, the CDR3 is TGTGCCAGCGGCGACAGGGAGGACGAGCAGTACTTC. Protein sequence: CASGDREDEQYF.

This clonotype was recorded once. J is TRBJ1-5 and V is TRBV7-9, with D hard to call. Trimming pared 6 bases from V and 5 bases from J, leaving 11 bases between. Germline V gene data show CDR1 as SEHNR and CDR2 as FQNEAQ (reference sequence). This CDR3 is 13 amino acids long. The CDR3 loop reads CASRQGRDQPQHF. In DNA, the CDR3 is TGTGCCAGCAGACAAGGGAGGGATCAGCCCCAGCATTTT.

As regards this clonotype: The CDR3 does not end in the conserved phenylalanine or tryptophan, so this is likely a read error. The V and J genes are TRBV29-1 and TRBJ2-1; D is unclear. Germline CDR1 reads SQVTM; CDR2 reads ANQGSEA. V gave up 4 bases and J gave up 0 bases, with 7 bases separating them. The CDR3 extends over 13 amino acids. In nucleotides, the CDR3 is TGCAGCGTTGCCGCCGGCTCCTACAATGAGCAGTTCCTC. This codes for CSVAAGSYNEQFL.

With respect to this clonotype: A much larger clone is a single base away; this may be a read error. The chain combines TRBV12-3 or TRBV12-4 with TRBJ2-7; 9 nucleotides line up with TRBD1. The CDR3 runs to 12 residues. CDR3 in DNA: TGTGCCAGCGGTACAGGGGGCCGCGAGAAGTACTTC. It specifies CASGTGGREKYF.

This clonotype has only a few counts. This chain joins TRBV28 and TRBJ2-5, with a weak D call TRBD2 (7 bases). Germline V gene lookup returns CDR1 MDHEN and CDR2 SYDVKM. V was trimmed by 6 bases and J by 2 bases, leaving 16 bases between them. CDR3 length: 15 residues. The CDR3 spells CASSGPGGRQETQYF. CDR3 in DNA: TGTGCCAGCAGCGGGCCGGGGGGCCGACAAGAGACCCAGTACTTC.

V and J are TRBV12-3 or TRBV12-4 and TRBJ1-1, with D hard to call. The germline V and J ends were trimmed by 11 bases and 3 bases, with 25 bases remaining between them. CDR3 size: 16 residues. The CDR3 protein is CACTNRASILDTEAFF. The CDR3 DNA reads TGTGCCTGCACCAATCGTGCTTCGATCCTGGACACTGAAGCTTTCTTT.

About this clonotype itself: This sequence may be a read error, since a much larger clone differs from it by one base. The V call is TRBV4-3, the J call TRBJ2-7; 7 nucleotides line up with TRBD2. The CDR3 is 15 amino acids. Germline loops: CDR1 LGHNA, CDR2 YSLEER. The CDR3 nucleotides read TGCGCCAGCAGCCAAGGCCGGGACTACCGATACGACCAGTACTTC. Residues: CASSQGRDYRYDQYF.

On this clonotype itself: A much more abundant neighbour one base away suggests this may be a read error. The rearrangement joins TRBV30 to TRBJ2-7, with 8 bases matching TRBD1. CDR3 length equals 13 residues. CDR1 and CDR2 from the germline V gene are GTSNPN and SVGIG (reference sequence). The ends lost 2 bases at V and 9 bases at J; junction bases unmatched: 9. CDR3 sequence (DNA): TGTGCCTGGAGTCCCGGGACAGGCCCCGGGCAGTACTTC. This gives the protein CAWSPGTGPGQYF.

There are many counts of this clonotype. The J gene is TRBJ2-1, the V gene TRBV12-3 or TRBV12-4; 8 bases are shared with TRBD2. CDR3 length equals 13 residues. J gave up 8 bases and V 6 bases, and 6 bases lay outside the gene matches. CDR3 region: CASSPPGGHEQFF. The CDR3 region has the DNA TGTGCCAGCAGCCCTCCGGGGGGGCATGAGCAGTTCTTC.

As for this clonotype: It may be a read error: a sequence one base away is much more abundant. The CDR3 loop is CASSDQGSIANEKLFF. The CDR3 DNA follows: TGCGCCAGCAGTGACCAGGGATCGATCGCTAATGAAAAACTGTTTTTT. The rearrangement joins TRBV10-2 to TRBJ1-4; maybe TRBD1 (5 bases). CDR1 is WSHSY, CDR2 SAAADI, per germline. V gave up 3 bases and J gave up 3 bases, with 14 bases separating them. The CDR3 is made up of 16 amino acids.

This clonotype was recorded many times. This sequence joins TRBV4-2 and TRBJ1-4; a possible D gene is TRBD1 (5 bases). The CDR3 is 16 amino acids. Trimming removed 4 bases at V and 8 bases at J, with 20 bases between. CDR1 and CDR2 (germline): LGHNA, YNFKEQ. The chain's CDR3 is CASSRGTGDGAEKLFF. CDR3 nucleotides: TGTGCCAGCAGCCGAGGGACGGGGGACGGGGCGGAAAAACTGTTTTTT.

This clonotype has at least ten counts. The rearrangement links TRBV6-5 to TRBJ1-1; a possible D gene is TRBD1 (5 bases). Germline V gene data show CDR1 as MNHEY and CDR2 as SVGAGI. The CDR3 covers 12 residues. V lost 4 bases to trimming and J lost 6 bases, with 9 bases between them. CDR3 sequence (DNA): TGTGCCAGCAGTTCCAGGGTGGCTGAAGCTTTCTTT. Protein sequence: CASSSRVAEAFF.

This chain uses TRBV13 with TRBJ1-3, with D perhaps TRBD1 (5 bases). The ends were cut back, 6 bases at V and 6 bases at J, with 15 bases in the middle. CDR1 and CDR2 from the germline V gene are PRHDT and FYEKMQ (reference sequence). CDR3 length: 14 amino acids. The CDR3 DNA sequence: TGTGCCAGCAGTTTAAGGGGAAGCGAAAACACCATATATTTT. Protein sequence: CASSLRGSENTIYF. Looking up the rest from reference TRBV13 and TRBJ1-3 gives the full variable domain: AAGVIQSPRHLIKEKRETATLKCYPIPRHDTVYWYQQGPGQDPQFLISFYEKMQSDKGSIPDRFSAQQFSDYHSELNMSSLELGDSALYFCASSLRGSENTIYFGEGSWLTVV.

This clonotype has just a few counts. This rearrangement joins TRBV4-1 to TRBJ1-4; TRBD1 matches at 7 bases. Germline V CDR1 and CDR2: MGHRA, YSYEKL. CDR3 length equals 17 residues. J gave up 3 bases and V 3 bases, and 10 bases lay outside the gene matches. CDR3 region: CASSQKTRGISNEKLFF. DNA of the CDR3: TGCGCCAGCAGCCAGAAGACCAGGGGGATCTCTAATGAAAAACTGTTTTTT.

This chain uses TRBV4-2 with TRBJ1-6, with D possibly being TRBD1 (5 bases). The germline gives CDR1 LGHNA, CDR2 YNFKEQ. V was trimmed by 1 base and J by 10 bases, leaving 14 bases between them. The CDR3 length is 15 residues. In DNA form, the CDR3 reads TGTGCCAGCAGCCAAGTAAAAACAGGCCGGTCACCCCTCCACTTT. Translation: CASSQVKTGRSPLHF.

Comment on this clonotype: A much larger clone differs by one base, so this may be a read error. V usage is TRBV12-3 or TRBV12-4 and J usage is TRBJ1-6; D remains unclear. There are 12 residues in the CDR3. The CDR3 loop is CASSDYNSPPHF. As DNA, the CDR3 is TGTGCCAGCAGCGATTATAATTCACCCCCCCACTTT.

As concerns this clonotype: This may be a read error: a much more frequent sequence differs by one nucleotide. This chain connects TRBV11-2 to TRBJ2-4; D gene unclear. The CDR3 runs 17 residues. Germline assignment: CDR1 SGHAT and CDR2 FQNNGV. The CDR3 loop is CASSEFMAAPAKNIQHF. CDR3 DNA: TGTGCCAGCAGCGAATTTATGGCGGCCCCAGCCAAAAACATTCAGCACTTC. The variable domain in full, with the rest retrieved from reference TRBV11-2 and TRBJ2-4, is EAGVAQSPRYKIIEKRQSVAFWCNPISGHATLYWYQQILGQGPKLLIQFQNNGVVDDSQLPKDRFSAERLKGVDSTLKIQPAKLEDSAVYLCASSEFMAAPAKNIQHFGAGTRLSVL.

In its sample, this clonotype was seen a few times. The chain carries TRBV10-2 and TRBJ2-1; no firm D call. V was cut by 5 bases and J by 7 bases, with 6 bases left in between. The CDR3 contains 11 residues. Per the germline V gene, CDR1 is WSHSY and CDR2 is SAAADI. The CDR3 spells CASSTWNEQFF. For the CDR3, the DNA is TGCGCCAGCAGTACTTGGAATGAGCAGTTCTTC.

The CDR3 nucleotides are TGTGCCAGCTCACCGGGGGGCAGGGCTAGCAATCAGCCCCAGCATTTT. Amino acids: CASSPGGRASNQPQHF. V is TRBV18 and J is TRBJ1-5, with a weak D call TRBD1 (6 bases). The V end lost 3 bases, the J end lost 0 bases, and 12 bases lay between the germline ends. Germline CDR1 KGHSH, CDR2 LQKENI. The CDR3 is 16 amino acids.

The chain has TRBV5-1 and TRBJ2-7; 8 bases are a match to TRBD2. J gave up 2 bases and V 4 bases, and 5 bases lay outside the gene matches. Germline loops: CDR1 SGHRS, CDR2 YFSETQ. The CDR3 loop spans 14 amino acids. The CDR3 DNA follows: TGCGCCAGCAGCACGGGACTAGAAACCTACGAGCAGTACTTC. Encoded protein: CASSTGLETYEQYF.

This clonotype was picked up one time. At one end the junction does not follow the germline gene, possibly because of a read error. The chain has TRBV29-1 and TRBJ1-2, with D unclear. This CDR3 is built from 13 residues. Germline V lookup: CDR1 SQVTM, CDR2 ANQGSEA. CDR3 loop: CSVKVRRGYGYTF. The CDR3 DNA sequence: TGCAGCGTTAAAGTGCGTAGAGGATATGGCTATACCTTC.

Worth noting for this clonotype: This may be a read error, as it is one base from a much larger clone. As DNA, the CDR3 is TGCGCCAGCAGCCGGACTGGCGTAATCAATGAGCAGTTCTTC. Encoded protein: CASSRTGVINEQFF. This chain joins TRBV4-1 and TRBJ2-1; weak D call: TRBD2 (5 bases). Trimming left V 4 bases short and J 6 bases short, with 13 bases between. Looked up from germline, CDR1 is MGHRA and CDR2 is YSYEKL. The CDR3 has 14 amino acids.

Comment on this clonotype: The junction differs from germline at one of its ends, possibly a read error. The chain links TRBV12-3 or TRBV12-4 to TRBJ2-1, with D maybe TRBD1 (6 bases). The length of the CDR3 is 16 residues. The CDR3 sequence is CACRPTQGKGFNEQFF. The CDR3 DNA is TGTGCCTGCAGACCAACACAGGGTAAAGGGTTCAATGAGCAGTTCTTC.

Points on this clonotype: It may be a read error: a sequence one base away is much more abundant. The rearrangement uses TRBV4-2 and TRBJ1-1; possibly TRBD1 for D (5 bases). From germline, CDR1 is LGHNA and CDR2 YNFKEQ. There are 15 residues in the CDR3. CDR3 nucleotides: TGTGCCAGCGGCCAAGCAAGGGGTGGGGACCCTGAAGCTTTCTTT. This gives the protein CASGQARGGDPEAFF.

This clonotype has a count of ten or more. CDR3 sequence: CSATGGSGQPQHF. CDR3 coding DNA: TGCAGCGCAACAGGGGGCTCGGGGCAGCCCCAGCATTTT. The V gene is TRBV29-1, the J gene TRBJ1-5, with TRBD1 matching 9 bases. J was trimmed by 7 bases and V by 7 bases; bases with no gene match: 8. This CDR3 is built from 13 residues. Germline CDR1 and CDR2: SQVTM and ANQGSEA. Full variable domain (outside the CDR3, taken from reference TRBV29-1 and TRBJ1-5): SAVISQKPSRDICQRGTSLTIQCQVDSQVTMMFWYRQQPGQSLTLIATANQGSEATYESGFVIDKFPISRPNLTFSTLTVSNMSPEDSSIYLCSATGGSGQPQHFGDGTRLSIL.

The rearrangement uses TRBV7-9 and TRBJ2-7; D is perhaps TRBD2 (5 bases). Trimming stripped 1 base from V and 6 bases from J, with 10 bases between. The CDR3 runs to 13 residues. Per the germline V gene, CDR1 is SEHNR and CDR2 is FQNEAQ (reference sequence). CDR3 protein: CASSLGRPSEQYF. CDR3 sequence (DNA): TGTGCCAGCAGCTTAGGGAGGCCGAGCGAGCAGTACTTC. Complete variable domain (other parts from reference TRBV7-9 and TRBJ2-7): DTGVSQNPRHKITKRGQNVTFRCDPISEHNRLYWYRQTLGQGPEFLTYFQNEAQLEKSRLLSDRFSAERPKGSFSTLEIQRTEQGDSAMYLCASSLGRPSEQYFGPGTRLTVT.